This passage covers 29 T cell receptor beta chains from one sample sequenced in a study of T cells in Graves' hyperthyroidism and ophthalmopathy (dated by TCRdb to about 2019). The protocol used for the library was multiplex PCR. Sequencing was performed on an Illumina HiSeq 2000. The TCR beta CDR3 regions were amplified from RNA transcripts. The TCR CDR3 was subjected to a first round of RT-PCR using the HTBI primer set and the Qiagen OneStep RT-PCR kit. In-frame beta chains were kept once TCRdb had trimmed the public reads at Q25 with fastp and called clones with MiXCR. Each entry merges the rows of one CDR3 protein and shows their most common DNA and genes. The sample includes 610,000 or so distinct CDR3 sequences, with roughly 50% observed a single time. The top ten clonotypes cover about 8.3% of the sample. Material for sequencing was peripheral blood or thyroid tissue (not recorded which). Source of these receptors: a woman aged 18 to 35 with Graves' hyperthyroidism.

The chain combines TRBV29-1 with TRBJ2-1; no reliable D call. This CDR3 comprises 11 residues. Deletions cut 8 bases from V and 9 bases from J, with 14 bases between. CDR1 and CDR2 from the germline V gene are SQVTM and ANQGSEA. CDR3 residues: CSSRASGEQFF. The CDR3 region has the DNA TGCAGCTCCCGGGCGTCAGGTGAGCAGTTCTTC.

The chain recombines TRBV19 with TRBJ2-7; TRBD2 is a possible D gene (6 bases). V dropped 10 bases and J dropped 4 bases, with 14 bases sitting between them. There are 12 residues in the CDR3. Germline lookup yields CDR1 LNHDA and CDR2 SQIVND (reference sequence). In nucleotides, the CDR3 is TGTGCCACCGCGATGGGGGGATACGAGCAGTACTTC. This translates into CATAMGGYEQYF. Full variable domain (remainder filled in from reference TRBV19 and TRBJ2-7): DGGITQSPKYLFRKEGQNVTLSCEQNLNHDAMYWYRQDPGQGLRLIYYSQIVNDFQKGDIAEGYSVSREKKESFPLTVTSAQKNPTAFYLCATAMGGYEQYFGPGTRLTVT.

This clonotype has ten or more counts. CDR3 coding DNA: TGCGCCAGCAGCTCCGGGACGGCGAACACCGGGGAGCTGTTTTTT. Translated: CASSSGTANTGELFF. The chain combines TRBV4-3 with TRBJ2-2; perhaps D is TRBD1 or TRBD2 (5 bases each). Per germline, CDR1 LGHNA and CDR2 YSLEER. The CDR3 has 15 amino acids. The V end lost 5 bases, the J end lost 0 bases, and 10 bases lay between the germline ends.

This clonotype has at least ten counts. This chain links TRBV18 with TRBJ1-1; tentatively, D is TRBD1 (5 bases). V gave up 2 bases and J gave up 4 bases, with 11 bases separating them. This CDR3 contains 14 residues. Germline lookup yields CDR1 KGHSH and CDR2 LQKENI. As DNA, the CDR3 is TGTGCCAGCTCACCAACCCCGGGGGTCACTGAAGCTTTCTTT. Translating it yields CASSPTPGVTEAFF.

Ten or more counts support this clonotype. J is TRBJ1-1 and V is TRBV7-6; D is possibly TRBD1 (6 bases). V gave up 5 bases and J gave up 1 base, with 11 bases separating them. Germline V CDR1 and CDR2: SGHVS, FNYEAQ. The CDR3 is 14 amino acids. The CDR3 region is CASSVMDRNTEAFF. The CDR3 coding sequence is TGTGCCAGCAGCGTCATGGACAGGAACACTGAAGCTTTCTTT.

Ten or more counts support this clonotype. The chain employs TRBV7-2 and TRBJ2-2; D is unclear. Trimming removed 6 bases from V and 0 bases from J, with 14 bases in between. The CDR3 sequence is 16 residues long. Germline CDR1 reads SGHTA; CDR2 reads FQGNSA. In DNA, the CDR3 is TGTGCCAGCAGACCTACACCTCGCGCGAACACCGGGGAGCTGTTTTTT. Residues: CASRPTPRANTGELFF.

This chain uses TRBV12-3 or TRBV12-4 with TRBJ2-5; 9 positions agree with TRBD1. J gave up 5 bases and V 6 bases, and 16 bases lay outside the gene matches. The length of the CDR3 is 17 residues. The CDR3 DNA is TGTGCCAGCAGACCGGGACAGGGCTTAGCGGTGAGGGAGACCCAGTACTTC. This encodes CASRPGQGLAVRETQYF.

This clonotype occurred once. The chain couples TRBV7-9 to TRBJ1-3; tentatively, D is TRBD1 (5 bases). V lost 5 bases and J lost 7, with 12 bases in between. In germline, CDR1 is SEHNR, CDR2 FQNEAQ (reference sequence). The CDR3 sequence is 13 residues long. CDR3 DNA: TGTGCCAGCAGCAAGGGGTCCATGAACACCATATATTTT. It translates to CASSKGSMNTIYF.

The chain uses TRBV10-3 and TRBJ1-2, with unresolved D. CDR3 length equals 13 residues. V was shortened by 0 bases and J by 5 bases, with 7 bases between the two germline ends. CDR1 and CDR2 (germline): ENHRY, SYGVKD. The CDR3 nucleotides read TGTGCCATCAGTGAGTCAGTTAGTTATGGCTACACCTTC. It encodes CAISESVSYGYTF.

Details on this clonotype: A much larger clone lies a single base off, so this may be a read error. This chain uses TRBV6-5 with TRBJ2-7; 9 bases align to TRBD1. V lost 6 bases to trimming and J lost 3 bases; unmatched junction nucleotides: 3. The CDR3 contains 13 residues. Germline lookup yields CDR1 MNHEY and CDR2 SVGAGI. The CDR3 loop reads CASRDRGSYEQYF. In DNA form, the CDR3 reads TGTGCCAGCAGGGACAGGGGAAGCTACGAGCAGTACTTC.

The V call is TRBV29-1, the J call TRBJ1-5; TRBD1 aligns across 7 bases. The CDR3 contains 13 residues. Germline V lookup: CDR1 SQVTM, CDR2 ANQGSEA. V lost 4 bases and J lost 6; bases outside the gene matches: 6. The DNA for the CDR3 is TGCAGCGTTGGGGACAGAAAGGGTCAGCCCCAGCATTTT. This translates into CSVGDRKGQPQHF.

The V and J genes are TRBV7-9 and TRBJ1-2, with unresolved D. The CDR3 contains 14 residues. V was trimmed by 1 base and J by 7 bases, leaving 13 bases between them. Germline CDR1 and CDR2: SEHNR and FQNEAQ (reference sequence). The CDR3 sequence: CASSLGRQEVGYTF. The CDR3 region has the DNA TGTGCCAGCAGCTTAGGACGGCAGGAGGTTGGCTACACCTTC.

This clonotype was found many times. CDR3 in DNA: TGCAGTGCTAGAGATGATTTTCGACGGCCGGTGTCTGAAGCTTTCTTT. This gives the protein CSARDDFRRPVSEAFF. This chain joins TRBV20-1 and TRBJ1-1; D not resolved. The CDR3 has 16 amino acids. V was cut by 0 bases and J by 6 bases, with 20 bases left in between. The germline gives CDR1 DFQATT, CDR2 SNEGSKA (reference sequence).

This clonotype appeared many times. The V gene is TRBV19, the J gene TRBJ1-1; no definite D call. CDR1 and CDR2 (germline): LNHDA, SQIVND (reference sequence). The CDR3 consists of 14 residues. V shed 3 bases and J shed 0 bases, with 8 bases lying between them. DNA for the CDR3: TGTGCCAGTAGTATGCGGCATATGAACACTGAAGCTTTCTTT. Translating it yields CASSMRHMNTEAFF.

This clonotype appeared many times. The J gene is TRBJ2-7, the V gene TRBV5-4, with TRBD1 matching over 8 bases. CDR3 length equals 14 residues. With V trimmed by 0 bases and J by 5 bases, 4 bases remained unmatched. Per the germline V gene, CDR1 is SGHNT and CDR2 is YYREEE (reference sequence). CDR3 loop: CASSLGQGQDEQYF. CDR3 sequence (DNA): TGTGCCAGCAGCTTGGGACAGGGGCAGGACGAGCAGTACTTC.

This clonotype has a count of ten or more. A single base separates this from a much larger clone, so it may be a read error. The CDR3 here is CNAIRGQETQYF. The CDR3 coding sequence is TGCAACGCCATCAGGGGACAAGAGACCCAGTACTTC. V gene TRBV29-1 combines with J gene TRBJ2-5, with D perhaps TRBD1 (6 bases). The V gene's germline CDR1 is SQVTM and CDR2 ANQGSEA. The CDR3 sequence is 12 residues long.

This clonotype was seen only a few times. The rearrangement links TRBV27 to TRBJ1-1, with 11 bases matching TRBD1. Germline lookup yields CDR1 MNHEY and CDR2 SMNVEV (reference sequence). The length of the CDR3 is 16 residues. Germline trimming cut 1 base from V and 1 base from J; bases unmatched to any gene: 2. The CDR3 bases are TGTGCCAGCAGTTTATGGACAGGGGGCCCGAACACTGAAGCTTTCTTT. Translating gives CASSLWTGGPNTEAFF.

Regarding this clonotype: One junction end does not reproduce the germline sequence, and a read error may be involved. The rearrangement uses TRBV12-3 or TRBV12-4 and TRBJ2-2; possible D gene TRBD1, 6 bases. The CDR3 covers 13 residues. The CDR3 protein is CASSGQKGGEQFF. The CDR3 nucleotides are TGTGCCAGCAGTGGCCAGAAAGGGGGTGAGCAGTTCTTT.

The gene calls are TRBV27 and TRBJ1-6; maybe TRBD1 (5 bases). The CDR3 covers 16 residues. Germline assignment: CDR1 MNHEY and CDR2 SMNVEV (reference sequence). With 6 bases removed from V and 5 bases from J, the gap between germline ends came to 17 bases. Here the CDR3 reads CASSPSKGRNNSPLHF. CDR3 bases: TGTGCCAGCAGCCCTAGCAAGGGACGGAATAATTCACCCCTCCACTTT.

This clonotype was detected ten times or more. This chain links TRBV20-1 with TRBJ1-3; D remains ambiguous. Trimming removed 0 bases from V and 3 bases from J, with 9 bases in between. The length of the CDR3 is 14 residues. From germline, CDR1 is DFQATT and CDR2 SNEGSKA (reference sequence). The CDR3 sequence: CSARDLDGGNTIYF. In DNA, the CDR3 is TGCAGTGCTAGAGATCTGGACGGTGGAAACACCATATATTTT.

The chain carries TRBV2 and TRBJ2-7; D might be TRBD1 or TRBD2, each matching 5 bases. The CDR3 contains 13 residues. V lost 7 bases and J lost 3, with 13 bases in between. The germline V gene encodes CDR1 SNHLY and CDR2 FYNNEI. CDR3 amino acids: CASTTGPYYEQYF. The DNA of the CDR3 is TGTGCCAGCACTACGGGACCTTACTACGAGCAGTACTTC.

This chain links TRBV12-3 or TRBV12-4 with TRBJ2-6, with 7 bases aligning to TRBD1. Trimming cost V 5 bases and J 1 base; bases outside gene matches: 11. CDR3 length: 18 residues. Here the CDR3 reads CASSQGPGGISGANVLTF. The CDR3 DNA follows: TGTGCCAGCAGTCAGGGGCCAGGGGGAATATCTGGGGCCAACGTCCTGACTTTC.

J is TRBJ2-7 and V is TRBV15; D is tentatively TRBD1 or TRBD2 (5 bases each). The CDR3 is 14 residues long. In germline, CDR1 is LNHNV, CDR2 YYDKDF (reference sequence). V lost 4 bases and J lost 0, with 10 bases in between. This CDR3 reads CATSTGTDSYEQYF. CDR3 sequence (DNA): TGTGCCACCAGCACCGGGACGGACTCCTACGAGCAGTACTTC.

V is TRBV19 and J is TRBJ2-3; maybe TRBD2 (6 bases). Germline-derived CDR1 and CDR2 are LNHDA and SQIVND (reference sequence). The CDR3 spans 16 residues. V lost 3 bases, J lost 6 bases, and 19 bases lay in between. For the CDR3, the DNA is TGTGCCAGTAGTATCCGGGACTTCTTCACGCGGGATACGCAGTATTTT. This sequence encodes CASSIRDFFTRDTQYF. Full variable domain (missing parts from reference TRBV19 and TRBJ2-3): DGGITQSPKYLFRKEGQNVTLSCEQNLNHDAMYWYRQDPGQGLRLIYYSQIVNDFQKGDIAEGYSVSREKKESFPLTVTSAQKNPTAFYLCASSIRDFFTRDTQYFGPGTRLTVL.

This chain connects TRBV12-3 or TRBV12-4 to TRBJ1-4; D remains ambiguous. This CDR3 spans 14 amino acids. V lost 6 bases, J lost 4 bases, and 12 bases lay in between. CDR3 in amino acids: CASSPTVGNEKLFF. The CDR3 DNA is TGTGCCAGCAGCCCTACAGTGGGTAATGAAAAACTGTTTTTT.

The rearrangement joins TRBV20-1 to TRBJ2-7; TRBD2 might be the D (6 bases). The CDR3 totals 10 residues. CDR1 and CDR2 from the germline V gene are DFQATT and SNEGSKA (reference sequence). The DNA for the CDR3 is TGCAGGGGACTGGGCTACGAGCAGTACTTC. Protein sequence: CRGLGYEQYF.

This clonotype was seen many times. The V and J genes are TRBV11-2 and TRBJ2-7; 9 bases map to TRBD2. Germline V CDR1 and CDR2: SGHAT, FQNNGV. This CDR3 spans 14 amino acids. J was trimmed by 3 bases and V by 8 bases; bases with no gene match: 8. In DNA, the CDR3 is TGTGCCAGCGGCAGGCTAGCGGGAAGCTACGAGCAGTACTTC. Its protein product is CASGRLAGSYEQYF.

This clonotype came up many times. The CDR3 region is CASSSGSLKTQYF. The CDR3, as DNA: TGTGCCAGCAGCAGCGGGAGTCTGAAGACCCAGTACTTC. J is TRBJ2-5 and V is TRBV7-9; TRBD2 aligns across 8 bases. Per germline, CDR1 SEHNR and CDR2 FQNEAQ (reference sequence). Germline trimming cut 5 bases from V and 6 bases from J; bases unmatched to any gene: 5. This CDR3 is 13 amino acids long.

This clonotype was seen only a few times. The chain has TRBV10-3 and TRBJ2-7, with a weak D call TRBD2 (6 bases). The germline CDR1 and CDR2 sequences are ENHRY and SYGVKD. V lost 10 bases to trimming and J lost 4 bases, with 23 bases between them. CDR3 length: 15 amino acids. This CDR3 is CATTLGAGGYYEQYF. The CDR3 DNA follows: TGTGCCACTACGCTCGGAGCGGGTGGTTATTACGAGCAGTACTTC.